Each of the 29 T cell receptor beta chains below was sequenced from the same sample in a study of blood T cell repertoires in COVID-19. Profiling relied on immunoSEQ multiplex PCR, and the TCRdb table lists in-frame clones only, not all of them. The data show 100,000 to 150,000 clones, roughly 86% seen once. Sequencing used peripheral blood. These TCRs come from a woman aged 60-75 years with acute or convalescent COVID-19.

The chain links TRBV30 to TRBJ1-1, with a tentative D call TRBD1 (5 bases). This CDR3 is 16 amino acids long. V lost 2 bases to trimming and J lost 6 bases, with 22 bases between them. Germline lookup yields CDR1 GTSNPN and CDR2 SVGIG (reference sequence). Here the CDR3 reads CAWSYQIGATPPEAFF. The CDR3 coding sequence is TGTGCCTGGAGTTACCAAATAGGGGCCACCCCCCCTGAAGCTTTCTTT.

The chain carries TRBV5-5 and TRBJ1-2; D is uncertain. V was pared by 0 bases and J by 8 bases, with 11 bases between. This CDR3 region has 13 residues. Germline CDR1 reads SGHKS; CDR2 reads YYEKEE (reference sequence). Written as DNA, the CDR3 is TGTGCCAGCAGCTTGGGGAGGGAGAGCGGCTACACCTTC. This codes for CASSLGRESGYTF. The variable domain in full, with the rest retrieved from reference TRBV5-5 and TRBJ1-2, is DAGVTQSPTHLIKTRGQQVTLRCSPISGHKSVSWYQQVLGQGPQFIFQYYEKEERGRGNFPDRFSARQFPNYSSELNVNALLLGDSALYLCASSLGRESGYTFGSGTRLTVV.

The genes are TRBV15 and TRBJ1-2; D is unresolved. Trimming removed 2 bases at V and 3 bases at J, with 10 bases between. From germline, CDR1 is LNHNV and CDR2 YYDKDF (reference sequence). The CDR3 covers 14 residues. CDR3 amino acids: CATSRTEGHYGYTF. The CDR3 DNA reads as TGTGCCACCAGCAGAACGGAGGGCCACTATGGCTACACCTTC.

On this clone itself: The sample contains more than one DNA sequence encoding this CDR3. This sequence joins TRBV29-1 and TRBJ2-7; TRBD1 matches at 8 bases. Germline assignment: CDR1 SQVTM and CDR2 ANQGSEA. The CDR3 length is 12 residues. With V trimmed by 6 bases and J by 3 bases, 4 bases remained unmatched. For the CDR3, the DNA is TGCAGCGTCGGCGACAGGGGCTACGAGCAGTACTTC. It translates to CSVGDRGYEQYF.

This chain uses TRBV23-1 with TRBJ1-2, with D maybe TRBD1 (6 bases). TRBV23-1 is known as an ORF, though its function is uncertain. The V gene lost 2 bases and the J gene lost 8 bases, with 9 bases spanning the gap. This CDR3 is built from 12 residues. CDR3 sequence: CASSQGDRGYTF. The CDR3 nucleotides read TGCGCCAGCAGTCAAGGAGACAGGGGCTACACCTTC.

This clone was seen ten or more times. The chain uses TRBV19 and TRBJ1-2, with a weak D call TRBD1 (5 bases). Germline values: CDR1 LNHDA, CDR2 SQIVND (reference sequence). Trimming shortened V by 2 bases and J by 0 bases, and 10 bases separated the two germline ends. This CDR3 spans 15 amino acids. CDR3 nucleotides: TGTGCCAGTAGTATACCGACAGTACCTAACTATGGCTACACCTTC. Translation gives CASSIPTVPNYGYTF.

The count of this clone is one. This chain joins TRBV5-8 and TRBJ2-7; TRBD2 is a possible D gene (5 bases). Germline lookup yields CDR1 SGHTS and CDR2 YDEGEE. Between the trimmed V and J ends, which lost 3 bases and 2 bases, there was a span of 12 bases. The CDR3 runs to 14 residues. The CDR3 sequence is CASSSRVGTYEQYF. The CDR3 nucleotides are TGTGCCAGCAGCTCGAGGGTCGGGACCTACGAGCAGTACTTC. Together with reference TRBV5-8 and TRBJ2-7, the CDR3 gives the full variable domain: EAGVTQSPTHLIKTRGQQATLRCSPISGHTSVYWYQQALGLGLQFLLWYDEGEERNRGNFPPRFSGRQFPNYSSELNVNALELEDSALYLCASSSRVGTYEQYFGPGTRLTVT.

This sequence joins TRBV5-1 and TRBJ2-1; 10 nucleotides match TRBD1. Germline trimming cut 4 bases from V and 4 bases from J; bases unmatched to any gene: 5. There are 15 residues in the CDR3. Germline V gene lookup returns CDR1 SGHRS and CDR2 YFSETQ. The DNA of the CDR3 is TGCGCCAGCAGCGTGGGACAGGGGTTTTACAATGAGCAGTTCTTC. It is translated as CASSVGQGFYNEQFF.

The chain uses TRBV11-1 and TRBJ1-6, with a tentative D call TRBD1 (5 bases). Germline CDR1 SGHAT, CDR2 FQDESV (reference sequence). Trimming shortened V by 6 bases and J by 3 bases, and 9 bases separated the two germline ends. The CDR3 is 14 amino acids. CDR3 sequence: CASSSDSYNSPLHF. The CDR3 DNA reads TGTGCCAGCAGTTCTGACAGCTATAATTCACCCCTCCACTTT.

The chain links TRBV7-8 to TRBJ1-1, with unresolved D. V lost 4 bases and J lost 2, with 8 bases in between. Germline CDR1 and CDR2: SGHVS and FQNEAQ. The CDR3 has 13 amino acids. CDR3 nucleotide sequence: TGTGCCAGCAGCTCCCAATTTAACACTGAAGCTTTCTTT. Protein sequence: CASSSQFNTEAFF.

The gene calls are TRBV7-9 and TRBJ2-1, with TRBD1 matching 11 bases. V was pared by 5 bases and J by 8 bases, with 5 bases of the junction left unmatched. The CDR3 totals 14 residues. Germline V gene lookup returns CDR1 SEHNR and CDR2 FQNEAQ (reference sequence). The CDR3 loop is CASSQWDRGDEQFF. The CDR3 coding sequence is TGTGCCAGCAGCCAATGGGACAGGGGGGATGAGCAGTTCTTC.

This clone was recorded at least ten times. The chain links TRBV28 to TRBJ1-1; tentative D call: TRBD1 (5 bases). Germline loops: CDR1 MDHEN, CDR2 SYDVKM. CDR3 length equals 15 residues. Between the trimmed V and J ends, which lost 6 bases and 1 base, there was a span of 15 bases. The CDR3 loop is CASRRGDLPNTEAFF. In DNA form, the CDR3 reads TGTGCCAGCAGGCGCGGGGACTTACCGAACACTGAAGCTTTCTTT.

The chain joins TRBV24-1 to TRBJ2-2; TRBD2 might be the D (5 bases). Looked up from germline, CDR1 is KGHDR and CDR2 is SFDVKD. V lost 0 bases and J 0 bases, leaving 16 bases between the germline ends. The CDR3 totals 19 residues. CDR3 coding DNA: TGTGCCACCAGTGATTTGGACCTTAGCAAGGGAGCGAACACCGGGGAGCTGTTTTTT. This translates into CATSDLDLSKGANTGELFF.

The chain combines TRBV11-3 with TRBJ1-1, with D maybe TRBD1 (5 bases). V lost 8 bases and J lost 3, with 28 bases in between. CDR3 size: 18 residues. The germline V gene encodes CDR1 SGHNT and CDR2 YENEEA. In DNA form, the CDR3 reads TGTGCCAGCCAGCTTGGTAGGGGCACTACGCGGGGGGACACTGAAGCTTTCTTT. It encodes CASQLGRGTTRGDTEAFF.

This clone was observed a single time. The V and J genes are TRBV28 and TRBJ1-6, with no clear D. V lost 3 bases, J lost 6 bases, and 9 bases lay in between. The CDR3 contains 14 residues. Per germline, CDR1 MDHEN and CDR2 SYDVKM. DNA for the CDR3: TGTGCCAGCAGTTTTTCAGCGACTAATTCACCCCTCCACTTT. This gives the protein CASSFSATNSPLHF. Drawing the rest from reference TRBV28 and TRBJ1-6, the complete variable domain is DVKVTQSSRYLVKRTGEKVFLECVQDMDHENMFWYRQDPGLGLRLIYFSYDVKMKEKGDIPEGYSVSREKKERFSLILESASTNQTSMYLCASSFSATNSPLHFGNGTRLTVT.

J is TRBJ1-1 and V is TRBV3-1 (or the pseudogene TRBV3-2); possible D gene TRBD1, 5 bases. The ends were cut back, 3 bases at V and 1 base at J, with 12 bases in the middle. The CDR3 spans 15 residues. Germline CDR1 is LGHDT and CDR2 is YNNKEL (reference sequence). The CDR3 region is CASSHVDSANTEAFF. The CDR3 DNA reads TGTGCCAGCAGCCATGTTGACAGCGCGAACACTGAAGCTTTCTTT.

The rearrangement links TRBV27 to TRBJ1-2, with 10 nucleotides matching TRBD1. The CDR3 spans 14 residues. Trimming removed 4 bases from V and 4 bases from J; junction bases left unmatched: 3. The germline V gene has CDR1 MNHEY and CDR2 SMNVEV (reference sequence). CDR3 amino acids: CASSWDRGIYGYTF. The CDR3, as DNA: TGTGCCAGCAGTTGGGACAGGGGCATCTATGGCTACACCTTC.

V usage is TRBV4-1 and J usage is TRBJ1-5; D unclear. V lost 1 base to trimming and J lost 0 bases, with 7 bases between them. Germline CDR1 reads MGHRA; CDR2 reads YSYEKL. This CDR3 has 15 residues. The CDR3 DNA follows: TGCGCCAGCAGCCAAGTGTATCCTAGCAATCAGCCCCAGCATTTT. It is translated as CASSQVYPSNQPQHF.

J is TRBJ1-2 and V is TRBV24-1; 9 bases map to TRBD1. CDR1 and CDR2 (germline): KGHDR, SFDVKD. Trimming cost V 5 bases and J 1 base; bases outside gene matches: 4. The CDR3 runs to 15 residues. Here the CDR3 DNA reads TGTGCCACCAGTGGAGGGACAGGGCTTAACTATGGCTACACCTTC. This codes for CATSGGTGLNYGYTF.

The chain combines TRBV12-3 or TRBV12-4 with TRBJ2-3; D is unresolved. Between the trimmed V and J ends, which lost 4 bases and 7 bases, there was a span of 9 bases. CDR3 length equals 12 residues. CDR3 nucleotides: TGTGCCAGCAGTTCCGTAGTGTATACGCAGTATTTT. It codes for CASSSVVYTQYF.

The CDR3 protein is CASSPLVDRDYGYTF. CDR3 coding DNA: TGTGCCAGTAGTCCCCTAGTAGACAGGGACTATGGCTACACCTTC. The chain recombines TRBV19 with TRBJ1-2; 7 bases align to TRBD1. Germline-derived CDR1 and CDR2 are LNHDA and SQIVND (reference sequence). CDR3 length equals 15 residues. V lost 5 bases to trimming and J lost 3 bases; unmatched junction nucleotides: 9.

The rearrangement links TRBV6-4 to TRBJ1-1; perhaps TRBD1 as D (5 bases). Germline V CDR1 and CDR2: MRHNA, SNTAGT. V dropped 6 bases and J dropped 7 bases, with 9 bases sitting between them. The CDR3 loop spans 11 amino acids. The CDR3: CASRRGYEAFF. In DNA, the CDR3 is TGTGCCAGCAGAAGGGGCTATGAAGCTTTCTTT.

The V call is TRBV29-1, the J call TRBJ1-2; the D gene is possibly TRBD1 (6 bases). V was shortened by 7 bases and J by 0 bases, with 9 bases between the two germline ends. CDR3 size: 12 residues. CDR1 and CDR2 from the germline V gene are SQVTM and ANQGSEA. The CDR3 DNA sequence: TGCAGCGCAGGACAGTCTAACTATGGCTACACCTTC. This translates into CSAGQSNYGYTF. Complete variable domain (other parts from reference TRBV29-1 and TRBJ1-2): SAVISQKPSRDICQRGTSLTIQCQVDSQVTMMFWYRQQPGQSLTLIATANQGSEATYESGFVIDKFPISRPNLTFSTLTVSNMSPEDSSIYLCSAGQSNYGYTFGSGTRLTVV.

The gene calls are TRBV15 and TRBJ2-3; 7 bases match TRBD1. This CDR3 has 15 amino acids. J was trimmed by 5 bases and V by 3 bases; bases with no gene match: 8. Germline V gene sequence: CDR1 LNHNV, CDR2 YYDKDF (reference sequence). The CDR3 coding sequence is TGTGCCACCAGCAGCCGACAGGGTTTCATAGATACGCAGTATTTT. Its protein product is CATSSRQGFIDTQYF.

V gene TRBV9 combines with J gene TRBJ2-2; possibly TRBD1 for D (5 bases). Trimming stripped 2 bases from V and 7 bases from J, with 12 bases between. Germline CDR1 and CDR2: SGDLS and YYNGEE. The length of the CDR3 is 14 residues. The chain's CDR3 is CASSVEGASGELFF. The CDR3 DNA reads TGTGCCAGCAGCGTCGAAGGGGCCAGCGGGGAGCTGTTTTTT.

V gene TRBV28 combines with J gene TRBJ1-4; a possible D gene is TRBD1 (5 bases). V lost 3 bases, J lost 8 bases, and 16 bases lay in between. From germline, CDR1 is MDHEN and CDR2 SYDVKM. This CDR3 contains 15 residues. The CDR3 DNA is TGTGCCAGCAGTTTCATCCAGGGTCAAGCGGAAAAACTGTTTTTT. It yields the protein CASSFIQGQAEKLFF.

The V and J genes are TRBV28 and TRBJ2-1; tentative D call: TRBD2 (6 bases). V lost 5 bases to trimming and J lost 0 bases, with 11 bases between them. Looked up from germline, CDR1 is MDHEN and CDR2 is SYDVKM. The CDR3 has 15 residues. Here the CDR3 reads CASSLAGPSYNEQFF. CDR3 coding DNA: TGTGCCAGCAGTCTTGCGGGGCCCTCCTACAATGAGCAGTTCTTC.

The CDR3 DNA is TGTGCCAGCAGTCTGATCGGGACAGGGGGGGAGACCCAGTACTTC. Translating it yields CASSLIGTGGETQYF. The rearrangement links TRBV28 to TRBJ2-5, with 11 nucleotides matching TRBD1. CDR3 length equals 15 residues. Germline V gives CDR1 MDHEN, CDR2 SYDVKM. V lost 5 bases to trimming and J lost 5 bases; unmatched junction nucleotides: 7.

The rearrangement joins TRBV7-2 to TRBJ1-5, with TRBD1 identical over 8 bases. The V gene end was trimmed by 2 bases and the J gene end by 7 bases; junction bases not matched to a gene: 16. This CDR3 has 18 amino acids. Germline values: CDR1 SGHTA, CDR2 FQGNSA. The CDR3 protein is CASSLRGGPGQDYQPQHF. CDR3 coding DNA: TGTGCCAGCAGCTTAAGGGGCGGACCGGGACAGGATTACCAGCCCCAGCATTTT.